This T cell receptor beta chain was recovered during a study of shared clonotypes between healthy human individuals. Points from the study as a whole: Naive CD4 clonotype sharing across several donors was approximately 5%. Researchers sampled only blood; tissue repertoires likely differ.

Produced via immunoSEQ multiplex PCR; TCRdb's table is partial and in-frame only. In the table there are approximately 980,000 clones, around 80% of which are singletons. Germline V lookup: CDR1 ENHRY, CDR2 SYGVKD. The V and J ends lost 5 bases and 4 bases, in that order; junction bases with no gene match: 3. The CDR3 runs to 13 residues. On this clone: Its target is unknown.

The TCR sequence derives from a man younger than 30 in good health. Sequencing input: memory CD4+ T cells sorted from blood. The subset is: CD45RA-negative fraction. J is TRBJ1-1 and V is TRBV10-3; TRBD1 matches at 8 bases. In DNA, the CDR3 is TGTGCCATCAGTTTGACAGGGGCCACTGAAGCTTTCTTT. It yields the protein CAISLTGATEAFF.